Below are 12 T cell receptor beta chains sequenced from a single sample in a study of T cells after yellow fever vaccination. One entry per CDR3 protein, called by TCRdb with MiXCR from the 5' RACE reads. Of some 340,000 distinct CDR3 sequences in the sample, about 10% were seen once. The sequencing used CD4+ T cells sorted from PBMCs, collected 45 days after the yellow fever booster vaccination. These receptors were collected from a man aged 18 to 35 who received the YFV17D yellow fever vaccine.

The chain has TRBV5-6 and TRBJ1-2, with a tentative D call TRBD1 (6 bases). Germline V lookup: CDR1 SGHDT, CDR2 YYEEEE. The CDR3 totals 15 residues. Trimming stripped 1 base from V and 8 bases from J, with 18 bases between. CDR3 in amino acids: CASSLRGALERGYTF. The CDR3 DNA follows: TGTGCCAGCAGCTTGCGGGGGGCGTTGGAACGGGGCTACACCTTC.

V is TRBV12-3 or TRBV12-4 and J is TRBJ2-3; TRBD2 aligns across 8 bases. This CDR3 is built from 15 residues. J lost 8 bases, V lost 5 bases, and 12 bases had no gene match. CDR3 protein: CASSRMGAGGGTQYF. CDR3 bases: TGTGCCAGCAGTCGCATGGGGGCGGGGGGTGGTACGCAGTATTTT.

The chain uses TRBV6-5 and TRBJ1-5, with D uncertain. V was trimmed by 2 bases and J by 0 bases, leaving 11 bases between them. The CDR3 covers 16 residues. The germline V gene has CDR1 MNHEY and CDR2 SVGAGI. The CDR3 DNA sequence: TGTGCCAGCAGTTACGCTTATGACGGTAGCAATCAGCCCCAGCATTTT. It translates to CASSYAYDGSNQPQHF.

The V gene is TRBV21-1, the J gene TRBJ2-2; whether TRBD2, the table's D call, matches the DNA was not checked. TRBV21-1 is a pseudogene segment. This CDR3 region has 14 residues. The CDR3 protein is CASPAGHFTGELFF. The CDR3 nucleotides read TGTGCCAGCCCAGCCGGGCACTTCACCGGGGAGCTGTTTTTT.

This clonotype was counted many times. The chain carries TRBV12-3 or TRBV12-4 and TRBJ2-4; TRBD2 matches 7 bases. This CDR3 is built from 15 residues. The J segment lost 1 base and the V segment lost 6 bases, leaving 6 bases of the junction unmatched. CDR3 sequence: CASSLGGNAKNIQYF. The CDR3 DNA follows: TGTGCCAGCAGCCTCGGGGGGAATGCCAAAAACATTCAGTACTTC.

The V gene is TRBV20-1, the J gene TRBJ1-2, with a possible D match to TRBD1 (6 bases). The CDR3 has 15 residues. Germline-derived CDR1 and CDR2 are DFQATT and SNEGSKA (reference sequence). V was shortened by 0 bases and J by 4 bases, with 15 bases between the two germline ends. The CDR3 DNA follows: TGCAGTGCTAGAGATCGTCAGGGCAGGGGCTATGGCTACACCTTC. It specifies CSARDRQGRGYGYTF.

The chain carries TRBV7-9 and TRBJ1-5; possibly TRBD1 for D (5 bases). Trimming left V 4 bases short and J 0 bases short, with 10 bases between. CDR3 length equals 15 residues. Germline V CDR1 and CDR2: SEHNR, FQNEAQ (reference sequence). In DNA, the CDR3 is TGTGCCAGCAGCTCAGGACAAACTAGCAATCAGCCCCAGCATTTT. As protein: CASSSGQTSNQPQHF. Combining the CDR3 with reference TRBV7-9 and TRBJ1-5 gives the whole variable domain DTGVSQNPRHKITKRGQNVTFRCDPISEHNRLYWYRQTLGQGPEFLTYFQNEAQLEKSRLLSDRFSAERPKGSFSTLEIQRTEQGDSAMYLCASSSGQTSNQPQHFGDGTRLSIL.

CDR3 nucleotides: TGTGCCAGTTATCGAGTGCCCCAGGAGAACAATGAGCAGTTCTTC. Translation: CASYRVPQENNEQFF. The V gene is TRBV6-5, the J gene TRBJ2-1; D is undetermined. CDR1 and CDR2 (germline): MNHEY, SVGAGI. The CDR3 contains 15 residues. V lost 9 bases and J 5 bases, leaving 20 bases between the germline ends.

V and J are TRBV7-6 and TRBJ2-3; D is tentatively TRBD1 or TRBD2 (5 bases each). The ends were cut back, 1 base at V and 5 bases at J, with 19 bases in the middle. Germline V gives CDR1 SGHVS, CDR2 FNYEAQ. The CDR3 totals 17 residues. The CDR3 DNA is TGTGCCAGCAGCTTAGACGCCGGGACCCAGGCGGTAGATACGCAGTATTTT. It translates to CASSLDAGTQAVDTQYF.

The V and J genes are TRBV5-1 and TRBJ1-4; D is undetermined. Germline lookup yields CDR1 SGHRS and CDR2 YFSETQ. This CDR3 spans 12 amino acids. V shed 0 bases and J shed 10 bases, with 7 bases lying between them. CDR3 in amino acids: CASSLATGKLFF. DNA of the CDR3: TGCGCCAGCAGCTTGGCCACTGGAAAACTGTTTTTT.

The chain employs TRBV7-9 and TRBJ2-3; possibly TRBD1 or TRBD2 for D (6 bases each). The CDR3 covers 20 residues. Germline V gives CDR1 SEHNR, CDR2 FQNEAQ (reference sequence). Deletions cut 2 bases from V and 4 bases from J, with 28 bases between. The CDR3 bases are TGTGCCAGCAGCTTACGGCCGGGGTCCGGGGGCTCTCCGAGATCAGATACGCAGTATTTT. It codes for CASSLRPGSGGSPRSDTQYF.

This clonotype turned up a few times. CDR3 coding DNA: TGCAGCGTCCACGACGTCGGGGTTGGCTACACCTTC. Translated: CSVHDVGVGYTF. The rearrangement links TRBV29-1 to TRBJ1-2; D is uncertain. Germline CDR1 SQVTM, CDR2 ANQGSEA. V shed 6 bases and J shed 7 bases, with 15 bases lying between them. This CDR3 is built from 12 residues.